This TCR beta chain is drawn from a study of OX40 agonist ivuxolimab in advanced cancers. CDR3 length: 12 amino acids. The germline V and J ends were trimmed by 8 bases and 3 bases, with 7 bases remaining between them. CDR1 is SNHLY, CDR2 FYNNEI, per germline. General study findings and limits: At doses 0.1 to 3.0 mg/kg, CD4+ and CD8+ clones expanded. Low normalized T-cell clonal expansion was also seen in some nonresponders.

On this clone: Its cognate antigen is unknown.

TCRdb keeps only in-frame clones here, not all; method: immunoSEQ multiplex PCR. The data contain tens of thousands of clones, about 85% of them singletons. The source is an adult with an advanced solid tumor such as melanoma, head and neck, liver or kidney cancer. The specimen comprised CD4+ or CD8+ T cells sorted from blood, sampled in a trial of the OX40 agonist ivuxolimab. The chain joins TRBV2 to TRBJ2-2, with D perhaps TRBD2 (5 bases). CDR3 sequence: CASSRDTGELFF. CDR3 sequence (DNA): TGTGCCAGCTCGAGGGACACCGGGGAGCTGTTTTTT.